The rows below give T cell receptor beta chains drawn from one sample of a study of blood T cell repertoires in COVID-19. The data were produced by immunoSEQ multiplex PCR, yet TCRdb's version contains in-frame clones alone and is incomplete. The sample lists 250,000 to 350,000 clones, 89% seen once, with roughly 0.96% in the top ten. Material: peripheral blood. The receptors here all came from a woman between 40 and 50 years old who had recovered from COVID-19. CDR3s include the opening cysteine and the closing phenylalanine or tryptophan. A D gene is named only where the DNA matches it firmly. Size is stated for part of the rows, as once, few or many counts, or as a class when the clone is expanded.

clone_size | j_call | d_call | v_call | cdr3_aa | cdr3_nt
- | TRBJ2-1 | - | TRBV28 | CASSLISGTYNEQFF | TGTGCCAGCAGTTTGATCAGCGGAACCTACAATGAGCAGTTCTTC
- | TRBJ2-7 | - | TRBV28 | CASSYAGHFYEQYF | TGTGCCAGCAGTTACGCGGGCCACTTCTACGAGCAGTACTTC
- | TRBJ1-1 | - | TRBV18 | CASSPFAAPDTEAFF | TGTGCCAGCTCACCATTTGCGGCCCCGGACACTGAAGCTTTCTTT
- | TRBJ2-3 | TRBD2 | TRBV28 | CASSRTSGADTQYF | TGTGCCAGCAGTCGGACTAGCGGGGCAGATACGCAGTATTTT
- | TRBJ2-3 | - | TRBV7-9 | CASSSRGTDTQYF | TGTGCCAGCAGCTCCCGGGGCACAGATACGCAGTATTTT
- | TRBJ1-2 | TRBD1 | TRBV19 | CASSPTDRVGYTF | TGTGCCAGTAGTCCCACGGACAGGGTGGGCTACACCTTC
- | TRBJ2-1 | TRBD2 | TRBV28 | CASRPVRTSGRQFF | TGTGCCAGCCGGCCCGTCCGGACTAGCGGGAGGCAGTTCTTC
- | TRBJ2-3 | TRBD2 | TRBV19 | CASSPVGLAGFVTQYF | TGTGCCAGTAGTCCCGTGGGACTAGCGGGCTTTGTTACGCAGTATTTT
- | TRBJ2-2 | TRBD2 | TRBV2 | CASSEGEGLTTGELFF | TGTGCCAGCAGTGAAGGGGAGGGCTTAACTACCGGGGAGCTGTTTTTT
- | TRBJ2-1 | TRBD2 | TRBV24-1 | CATSDFGTSGRTGNEQFF | TGTGCCACCAGTGATTTTGGGACTAGCGGGAGAACTGGTAATGAGCAGTTCTTC
- | TRBJ1-5 | TRBD1 | TRBV28 | CASSLETGDQPQHF | TGTGCCAGCAGTTTAGAGACAGGGGATCAGCCCCAGCATTTT
- | TRBJ2-1 | TRBD1 | TRBV27 | CASTGTESSYNEQFF | TGTGCCAGCACTGGGACAGAGAGCTCCTACAATGAGCAGTTCTTC
- | TRBJ2-7 | - | TRBV27 | CASGLRGSIYEQYF | TGTGCCAGCGGGTTAAGGGGGTCCATCTACGAGCAGTACTTC
- | TRBJ2-3 | TRBD2 | TRBV5-4 | CASSLGLADPPDTQYF | TGTGCCAGCAGCTTGGGACTAGCGGACCCTCCGGATACGCAGTATTTT
- | TRBJ2-3 | - | TRBV13 | CASSLSGPYGADTQYF | TGTGCCAGCAGCTTATCAGGGCCCTATGGCGCAGATACGCAGTATTTT
- | TRBJ2-5 | - | TRBV5-1 | CASSLLQAEETQYF | TGCGCCAGCAGCTTATTACAGGCAGAAGAGACCCAGTACTTC
- | TRBJ1-1 | - | TRBV5-1 | CASSPVPYANTEAFF | TGCGCCAGCAGCCCTGTCCCCTACGCGAACACTGAAGCTTTCTTT
- | TRBJ1-6 | - | TRBV28 | CASSSGGGDYNSPLHF | TGTGCCAGCAGTTCCGGGGGGGGTGACTATAATTCACCCCTCCACTTT
- | TRBJ2-6 | TRBD1 | TRBV19 | CASSMDRAGANVLTF | TGTGCCAGTAGTATGGACAGGGCTGGGGCCAACGTCCTGACTTTC
- | TRBJ2-1 | TRBD2 | TRBV7-8 | CASTKTSGRSNEQFF | TGTGCCAGCACCAAGACTAGCGGGAGGTCGAATGAGCAGTTCTTC
- | TRBJ2-3 | TRBD1 | TRBV2 | CASRPTGASTDTQYF | TGTGCCAGCAGGCCGACAGGGGCGAGCACAGATACGCAGTATTTT
- | TRBJ2-7 | TRBD1 | TRBV7-2 | CASSPSPGGQNEQYF | TGTGCCAGCAGCCCGAGCCCTGGGGGACAGAACGAGCAGTACTTC
- | TRBJ1-5 | - | TRBV7-5 | CVRSCRQVGDNQPQHF | TGTGTCAGAAGCTGTCGACAGGTGGGCGACAATCAGCCCCAGCATTTT
- | TRBJ2-7 | TRBD2 | TRBV6-5 | CASSLSGRGTYEQYF | TGTGCCAGCAGTCTAAGCGGGAGGGGGACCTACGAGCAGTACTTC
- | TRBJ1-3 | TRBD1 | TRBV7-6 | CASSLYDRVNSGNTIYF | TGTGCCAGCAGCTTATACGACAGGGTCAACTCTGGAAACACCATATATTTT
- | TRBJ2-5 | TRBD2 | TRBV5-1 | CASSLEGLAGAKETQYF | TGCGCCAGCAGCTTGGAGGGACTAGCGGGCGCAAAAGAGACCCAGTACTTC
- | TRBJ1-2 | TRBD1 | TRBV6-1 | CASSEETGSRYGYTF | TGTGCCAGCAGTGAAGAGACAGGGTCCCGCTATGGCTACACCTTC
- | TRBJ1-1 | - | TRBV6-6 | CASSSGQTMNTEAFF | TGTGCCAGCAGTTCTGGACAGACAATGAACACTGAAGCTTTCTTT
- | TRBJ2-7 | TRBD1 | TRBV7-2 | CASSSTGRKGSYEQYF | TGTGCCAGCAGTTCGACAGGGAGAAAGGGCTCCTACGAGCAGTACTTC
- | TRBJ2-3 | - | TRBV20-1 | CSANSVTQYF | TGCAGTGCTAACAGTGTTACGCAGTATTTT
- | TRBJ2-1 | - | TRBV7-9 | CASSLEGFGGDEQFF | TGTGCCAGCAGCTTAGAGGGCTTCGGGGGTGATGAGCAGTTCTTC
once | TRBJ2-7 | TRBD1 | TRBV28 | CASEFGVTGGQGIYEQYF | TGTGCCAGCGAGTTTGGGGTTACAGGGGGACAGGGGATCTACGAGCAGTACTTC
- | TRBJ1-4 | - | TRBV5-1 | CASSPAAAATNEKLFF | TGCGCCAGCAGCCCCGCCGCTGCGGCAACTAATGAAAAACTGTTTTTT
- | TRBJ2-1 | - | TRBV5-4 | CASSLGLMDEQFF | TGTGCCAGCAGCTTGGGACTAATGGATGAGCAGTTCTTC
- | TRBJ2-7 | TRBD1 | TRBV5-1 | CASSFRQGSTSYEQYF | TGCGCCAGCAGCTTTCGACAGGGGTCTACCTCCTACGAGCAGTACTTC
many | TRBJ1-2 | - | TRBV6-5 | CASKTGDYGYTF | TGTGCCAGCAAAACAGGAGACTATGGCTACACCTTC
- | TRBJ2-3 | TRBD2 | TRBV30 | CAWSSGRASTDTQYF | TGTGCCTGGTCTAGCGGGAGGGCCTCTACAGATACGCAGTATTTT
- | TRBJ2-7 | TRBD2 | TRBV28 | CASSFPLRLAANYEQYF | TGTGCCAGCAGTTTCCCCCTAAGACTAGCGGCGAACTACGAGCAGTACTTC
- | TRBJ2-7 | - | TRBV30 | CAWAKGGSSYEQYF | TGTGCCTGGGCGAAGGGAGGAAGCTCCTACGAGCAGTACTTC
- | TRBJ1-4 | - | TRBV7-9 | CASSLNEKLFF | TGTGCCAGCAGCCTTAATGAAAAACTGTTTTTT